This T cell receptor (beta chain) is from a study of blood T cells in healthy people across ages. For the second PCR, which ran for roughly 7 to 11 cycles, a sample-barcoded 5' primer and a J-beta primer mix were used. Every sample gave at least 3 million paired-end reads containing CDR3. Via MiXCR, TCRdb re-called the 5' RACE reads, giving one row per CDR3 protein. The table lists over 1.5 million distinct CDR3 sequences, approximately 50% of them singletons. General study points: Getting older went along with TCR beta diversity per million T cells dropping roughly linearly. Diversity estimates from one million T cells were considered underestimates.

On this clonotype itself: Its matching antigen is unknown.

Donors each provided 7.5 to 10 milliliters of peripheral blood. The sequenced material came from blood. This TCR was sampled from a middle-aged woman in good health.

The CDR3 DNA follows: TGTGCCAGCAGTTTTGCTCCCGGGGATCTCTATGGCTACACCTTC. Translated: CASSFAPGDLYGYTF. The chain recombines TRBV27 with TRBJ1-2, with D uncertain. This CDR3 spans 15 amino acids. Germline V gene data show CDR1 as MNHEY and CDR2 as SMNVEV (reference sequence). The germline V and J ends were trimmed by 3 bases and 4 bases, with 15 bases remaining between them.